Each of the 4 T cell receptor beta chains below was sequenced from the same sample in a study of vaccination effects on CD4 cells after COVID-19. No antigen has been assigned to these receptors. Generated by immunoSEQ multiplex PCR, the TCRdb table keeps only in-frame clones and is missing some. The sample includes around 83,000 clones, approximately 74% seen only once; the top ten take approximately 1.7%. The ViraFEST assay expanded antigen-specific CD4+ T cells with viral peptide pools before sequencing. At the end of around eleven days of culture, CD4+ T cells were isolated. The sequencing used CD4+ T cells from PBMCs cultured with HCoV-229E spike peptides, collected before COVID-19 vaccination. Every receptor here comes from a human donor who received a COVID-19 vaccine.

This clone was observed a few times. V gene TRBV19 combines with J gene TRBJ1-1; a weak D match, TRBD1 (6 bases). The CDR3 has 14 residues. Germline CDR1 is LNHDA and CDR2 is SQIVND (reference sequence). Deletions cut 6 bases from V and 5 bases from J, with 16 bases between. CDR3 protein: CASRTERTATEAFF. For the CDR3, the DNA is TGTGCCAGTAGGACGGAGCGGACAGCGACTGAAGCTTTCTTT.

CDR3 amino acids: CSVLRVYLPRVSYEQYV. The CDR3 region has the DNA TGCAGCGTCCTACGGGTCTACCTCCCGAGAGTCTCCTACGAGCAGTACGTC. This chain connects TRBV29-1 to TRBJ2-7; D ambiguous. The germline V gene has CDR1 SQVTM and CDR2 ANQGSEA. Trimming stripped 6 bases from V and 0 bases from J, with 24 bases between. The CDR3 is 17 amino acids.

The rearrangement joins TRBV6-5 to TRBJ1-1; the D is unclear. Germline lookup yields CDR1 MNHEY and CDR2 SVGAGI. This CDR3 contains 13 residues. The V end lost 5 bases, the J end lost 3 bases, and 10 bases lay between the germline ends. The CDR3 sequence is CASSRAEDTEAFF. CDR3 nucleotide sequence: TGTGCCAGCAGTCGGGCAGAGGACACTGAAGCTTTCTTT.

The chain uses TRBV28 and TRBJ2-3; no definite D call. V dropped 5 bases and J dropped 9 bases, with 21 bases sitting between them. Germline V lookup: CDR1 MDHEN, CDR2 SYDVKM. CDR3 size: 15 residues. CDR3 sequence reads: CASSLTSEWALTQYF. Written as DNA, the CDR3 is TGTGCCAGCAGTCTGACCTCCGAGTGGGCGTTGACGCAGTATTTT.